The rows below give T cell receptor beta chains drawn from one sample of a study of prognosis after radiotherapy for stage I lung cancer. TCRdb used MiXCR to reprocess the multiplex PCR reads, holding one entry per CDR3 protein. The table has 10,000 to 15,000 distinct CDR3 sequences, less than 55% seen once. The starting material was PBMCs, obtained before or after stereotactic body radiation therapy (not recorded which). Receptor source: a donor of 50 years or more with non-small cell lung cancer. The CDR3 runs from the conserved cysteine through the conserved F or W. The D gene is left open where the match is weak. The listing skips clone size in some rows; elsewhere it reads once, few, many or a size class.

.,TRBJ2-3,TRBV7-3,many,TGTGCCAGCAGCTTAACTGGCTCTCTCACAGATACGCAGTATTTT,CASSLTGSLTDTQYF
.,TRBJ2-5,TRBV27,.,TGTGCCAGCAGGTTTAGAGGGGGGGGGGGGACGACCCAGTACTTC,CASRFRGGGGTTQYF
TRBD2,TRBJ2-1,TRBV7-3,.,TGTGCCAGCTCCCCTCTAGCGGGAGACTACAATGAGCAGTTCTTC,CASSPLAGDYNEQFF
.,TRBJ2-7,TRBV28,few,TGTGCCAGCAGTTTATATGACTCCTACGAGCAGTACTTC,CASSLYDSYEQYF
TRBD1,TRBJ2-5,TRBV7-2,many,TGTGCCAGCAGCTCGGGGACAGGGTTGGAGACCCAGTACTTC,CASSSGTGLETQYF
.,TRBJ1-1,TRBV6-1,.,TGTGCCAGCAGTGAAGGGCCACAGGGTGCTAACACTGAAGCTTTCTTT,CASSEGPQGANTEAFF
.,TRBJ1-2,TRBV6-2/TRBV6-3,.,TGTGCCAGCGGGAAGATCCATGGCTACACCTTC,CASGKIHGYTF
.,TRBJ2-7,TRBV20-1,many,TGCAGTGCTAGAGATCCCCGGACCACTTTATTCAAGCAGTACTTC,CSARDPRTTLFKQYF
.,TRBJ1-2,TRBV28,.,TGTGCCACCAGTTCCCCTGGGACCCGTGGGGGCTATACCTTC,CATSSPGTRGGYTF
.,TRBJ1-2,TRBV7-9,many,TGTGCCAGCAGCAGCCGGGGGGACTATGGCTACACCTTC,CASSSRGDYGYTF
.,TRBJ1-5,TRBV2,many,TGTGCCAGCAGTGCGGAAGGCAATCAGCCCCAGCATTTT,CASSAEGNQPQHF
TRBD2,TRBJ2-7,TRBV7-9,many,TGTGCCAGCAGCTCGTCCGGGACTAGAGAATACTTC,CASSSSGTREYF
.,TRBJ2-5,TRBV19,many,TGTGCCAGTAGTAGCAGGACCCGAGAGACCCAGTACTTC,CASSSRTRETQYF
.,TRBJ2-2,TRBV9,many,TGTGCCAGCAGCCCCAACCAAGGGGAGCTGTTTTTT,CASSPNQGELFF
TRBD2,TRBJ2-2,TRBV13,many,TGTGCCAGCAGCTGGACGTGGACTAGCGGGAGGGCCGGTAACACCGGGGAGCTGTTTTTT,CASSWTWTSGRAGNTGELFF
TRBD2,TRBJ2-5,TRBV20-1,many,TGCAGTGCTAGTTGGGGGGGGGAGACCCAGTACTTC,CSASWGGETQYF
TRBD1,TRBJ1-1,TRBV2,many,TGTGCCAGCAGTGGAGGGACAGACTACACTGAAGCTTTCTTT,CASSGGTDYTEAFF
TRBD1,TRBJ1-2,TRBV19,few,TGTGCCAGTAGTACGCCACCACAGGGGATCTATGGCTACACCTTC,CASSTPPQGIYGYTF
.,TRBJ1-5,TRBV19,many,TGTGCCAGTAGTATTGTCCCAGGTTGGCAGCCCCAGCATTTT,CASSIVPGWQPQHF
.,TRBJ1-2,TRBV5-4,many,TGTGCCAGCAGCTTGCGGGGGCGCTATGGCTACACCTTC,CASSLRGRYGYTF
.,TRBJ2-7,TRBV4-3,many,TGCGCCAGCAGCCTAGGTCAGGGTTCCGAGCAGTACTTC,CASSLGQGSEQYF
.,TRBJ1-2,TRBV20-1,many,TGCAGTGCCCCTGGCCGGGGGACCCTTAACTATGGCTACACCTTC,CSAPGRGTLNYGYTF
.,TRBJ1-2,TRBV12-3/TRBV12-4,medium-sized,TGTGCCAGCAGTTTAGAAGCTAGGGGCTACACCTTC,CASSLEARGYTF
TRBD1,TRBJ1-2,TRBV6-1,.,TGTGCCAGCAGTGAAGGACACCGGGACAGGGATCGCTATGGCTACACCTTC,CASSEGHRDRDRYGYTF
TRBD2,TRBJ2-1,TRBV6-1,medium-sized,TGTGCCAGCAGGACCCTTCGCAGACTAGCGGGGGTTCCCAATGAGCAGTTCTTC,CASRTLRRLAGVPNEQFF
.,TRBJ1-1,TRBV6-1,few,TGTGCCAGCAGAATTAATATGCTAAGCACTGAAGCTTTCTTT,CASRINMLSTEAFF
TRBD1,TRBJ1-1,TRBV6-4,.,TGTGCCAGCAGTACAGGGGACGGCACTGAAGCTTTCTTT,CASSTGDGTEAFF
.,TRBJ2-2,TRBV6-5,.,TGTGCCAGCAGTTACGGGGCTGAGGTCGGGGGGCTGTTTTTT,CASSYGAEVGGLFF
.,TRBJ2-3,TRBV5-1,many,TGCGCCAGCAGCTTGGCTGGGGAGAGTACGCAGTATTTT,CASSLAGESTQYF
.,TRBJ2-4,TRBV6-1,many,TGTGCCAGCAGTACCCAGGCAAACATTCAGTACTTC,CASSTQANIQYF
.,TRBJ1-2,TRBV6-4,.,TGTGCCAGCAGGTCCGGTGAACAGGGCCGGTATGGCTACACCTTC,CASRSGEQGRYGYTF